The clone carrying this T cell receptor (beta chain) was recorded at least ten times. Its antigen remains unknown. The sample originates from a study of neurological immune-mediated disorders. Study results and limitations: None of the CDR3 amino acid sequences of expanded clones recurred across subjects, suggesting private repertoires in all groups.

Germline V lookup: CDR1 SGHDT, CDR2 YYEEEE. The CDR3 length is 15 residues. V dropped 2 bases and J dropped 6; count of bases not matched to a gene: 8. The making of cDNA relied on 5'RACE with 10-nucleotide random UMIs. From the 5' RACE reads, TCRdb called clonotypes with MiXCR, one entry per CDR3 protein. This table holds approximately 130,000 distinct CDR3 sequences, more than 2.5% found once. V gene TRBV5-6 combines with J gene TRBJ2-7; 10 bases map to TRBD2. The TCR was taken from a woman between 25 and 40 years old with multiple sclerosis. What was sequenced was PBMCs. CDR3 residues: CASSLGAGGPREQYF. The CDR3 DNA follows: TGTGCCAGCAGCTTAGGAGCGGGAGGGCCCCGCGAGCAGTACTTC.